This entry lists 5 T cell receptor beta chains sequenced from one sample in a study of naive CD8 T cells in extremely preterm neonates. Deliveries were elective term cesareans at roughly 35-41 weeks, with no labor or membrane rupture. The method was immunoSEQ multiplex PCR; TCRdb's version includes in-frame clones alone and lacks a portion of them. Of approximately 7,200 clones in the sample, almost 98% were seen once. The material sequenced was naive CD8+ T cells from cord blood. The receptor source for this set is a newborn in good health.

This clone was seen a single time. The DNA for the CDR3 is TGTGCCAGCAGTTTTGGGACAGGGACCACTGAAGCTTTCTTT. Its protein product is CASSFGTGTTEAFF. The chain is built from TRBV27 and TRBJ1-1; 9 nucleotides align to TRBD1. Germline values: CDR1 MNHEY, CDR2 SMNVEV (reference sequence). The CDR3 runs 14 residues. V lost 3 bases to trimming and J lost 4 bases; unmatched junction nucleotides: 3.

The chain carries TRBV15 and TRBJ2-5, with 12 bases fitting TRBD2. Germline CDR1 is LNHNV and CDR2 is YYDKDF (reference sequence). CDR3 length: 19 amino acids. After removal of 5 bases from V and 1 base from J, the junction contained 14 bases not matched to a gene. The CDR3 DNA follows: TGTGCCACCAGCCCCGAGGGAGGGACTAGCGGGCATCCCCAAGAGACCCAGTACTTC. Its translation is CATSPEGGTSGHPQETQYF.

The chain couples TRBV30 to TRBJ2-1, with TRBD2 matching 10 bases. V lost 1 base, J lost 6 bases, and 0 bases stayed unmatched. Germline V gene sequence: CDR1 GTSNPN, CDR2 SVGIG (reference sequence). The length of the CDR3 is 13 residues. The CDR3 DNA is TGTGCCTGGAGTGCTAGCGGGGGCAATGAGCAGTTCTTC. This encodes CAWSASGGNEQFF. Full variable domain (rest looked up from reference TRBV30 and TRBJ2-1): SQTIHQWPATLVQPVGSPLSLECTVEGTSNPNLYWYRQAAGRGLQLLFYSVGIGQISSEVPQNLSASRPQDRQFILSSKKLLLSDSGFYLCAWSASGGNEQFFGPGTRLTVL.

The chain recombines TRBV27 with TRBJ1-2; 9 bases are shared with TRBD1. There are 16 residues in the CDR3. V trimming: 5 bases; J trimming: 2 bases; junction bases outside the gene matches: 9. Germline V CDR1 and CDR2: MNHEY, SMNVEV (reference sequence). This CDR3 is CASSPGQGPLNYGYTF. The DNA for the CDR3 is TGTGCCAGCAGTCCGGGACAGGGTCCACTCAACTATGGCTACACCTTC.

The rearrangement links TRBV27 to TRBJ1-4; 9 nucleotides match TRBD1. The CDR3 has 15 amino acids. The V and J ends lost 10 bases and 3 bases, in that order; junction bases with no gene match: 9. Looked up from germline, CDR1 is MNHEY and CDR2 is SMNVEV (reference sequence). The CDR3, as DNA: TGTGCCACCCCGACAGGGGGAGGACCTAATGAAAAACTGTTTTTT. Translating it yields CATPTGGGPNEKLFF.